This entry lists 26 T cell receptor beta chains sequenced from one sample in a study of T-cell reconstitution after alpha-beta-depleted transplantation in children. Unique molecular identifiers were built into the TCRbeta library. TCRdb re-analysed the PCR reads in MiXCR, keeping a single row per CDR3 protein. The sample holds nearly 250,000 distinct CDR3 sequences; under 9.5% are singletons and the top ten take roughly 6%. The sequences come from PBMCs, mostly from graft donor cells, collected 180 days after TCRalphabeta/CD19-depleted stem cell transplant. The receptors were sampled from a male patient younger than 18 who had a stem cell transplant for acute lymphoblastic leukemia, so the T cells may come from the graft donor.

This sequence joins TRBV5-4 and TRBJ1-2, with 10 bases lining up with TRBD1. Trimming removed 6 bases from V and 8 bases from J; junction bases left unmatched: 10. The CDR3 sequence is 14 residues long. Per the germline V gene, CDR1 is SGHNT and CDR2 is YYREEE (reference sequence). The CDR3: CASTLTGTGEGYTF. The CDR3 DNA reads as TGTGCCAGCACCCTAACCGGGACAGGGGAAGGCTACACCTTC.

This clonotype was observed many times. The chain has TRBV5-1 and TRBJ2-2; a weak D match, TRBD1 (6 bases). V lost 2 bases and J 1 base, leaving 9 bases between the germline ends. The CDR3 runs to 15 residues. From germline, CDR1 is SGHRS and CDR2 YFSETQ. For the CDR3, the DNA is TGCGCCAGCAGCTTAGAGGGGGAGAACACCGGGGAGCTGTTTTTT. The encoded protein is CASSLEGENTGELFF.

The table lists this clonotype with many counts. CDR3 sequence (DNA): TGTGCCAGCAGCCAGGTATCGGGTCAGCCCCAGCATTTT. Translation: CASSQVSGQPQHF. The genes are TRBV3-1 and TRBJ1-5, with D unclear. This CDR3 is 13 amino acids long. Germline V gives CDR1 LGHDT, CDR2 YNNKEL (reference sequence). V was trimmed by 3 bases and J by 6 bases, leaving 9 bases between them.

As regards this clonotype: This may arise from a read error, as a much more abundant clone is one base away. This is likely a read error, given that the CDR3 carries no conserved phenylalanine or tryptophan at its end. The chain joins TRBV7-9 to TRBJ2-7; no firm D call. The CDR3 contains 14 residues. Germline assignment: CDR1 SEHNR and CDR2 FQNEAQ (reference sequence). Trimming stripped 1 base from V and 3 bases from J, with 10 bases between. DNA for the CDR3: TGTGCCAGCAGCTTAGTAGGGCTAGACTACGAGCAGTACTAC. Translation gives CASSLVGLDYEQYY.

This clonotype was seen many times. The rearrangement links TRBV12-3 or TRBV12-4 to TRBJ1-2; possibly TRBD1 for D (6 bases). The CDR3 has 12 amino acids. V lost 7 bases and J 10 bases, leaving 16 bases between the germline ends. In DNA form, the CDR3 reads TGTGCCAGCACCCTAAGGACAGAATACTACACCTTC. This encodes CASTLRTEYYTF.

Ten or more counts support this clonotype. This chain joins TRBV28 and TRBJ2-4; the D call may be TRBD1 or TRBD2 (5 bases each). V dropped 1 base and J dropped 0 bases, with 25 bases sitting between them. Looked up from germline, CDR1 is MDHEN and CDR2 is SYDVKM. The CDR3 runs to 21 residues. The CDR3 nucleotides are TGTGCCAGCAGTTTATACCCCTGGGCAGGGACCCCCACGCAAGCCAAAAACATTCAGTACTTC. This encodes CASSLYPWAGTPTQAKNIQYF.

This clonotype was seen repeatedly, ten times or more. The V gene is TRBV7-2, the J gene TRBJ2-3; possible D gene TRBD2, 5 bases. Trimming pared 2 bases from V and 6 bases from J, leaving 9 bases between. Per the germline V gene, CDR1 is SGHTA and CDR2 is FQGNSA. The CDR3 length is 13 residues. The DNA of the CDR3 is TGTGCCAGCAGCTTAAATTCGGGGGATACGCAGTATTTT. Protein: CASSLNSGDTQYF. Drawing the rest from reference TRBV7-2 and TRBJ2-3, the complete variable domain is GAGVSQSPSNKVTEKGKDVELRCDPISGHTALYWYRQSLGQGLEFLIYFQGNSAPDKSGLPSDRFSAERTGGSVSTLTIQRTQQEDSAVYLCASSLNSGDTQYFGPGTRLTVL.

This clonotype was detected a few times. This rearrangement joins TRBV4-1 to TRBJ1-3; TRBD1 might be the D (6 bases). The germline V and J ends were trimmed by 0 bases and 2 bases, with 20 bases remaining between them. CDR1 and CDR2 from the germline V gene are MGHRA and YSYEKL. This CDR3 comprises 19 residues. CDR3 nucleotides: TGCGCCAGCAGCCAAGAGATAGCCCGTTTGGGGGGCGCTGGAAACACCATATATTTT. Encoded protein: CASSQEIARLGGAGNTIYF.

This clonotype was found many times. The chain has TRBV7-8 and TRBJ2-3; D possibly matches TRBD1 or TRBD2 (5 bases each). From germline, CDR1 is SGHVS and CDR2 FQNEAQ. V lost 0 bases and J 8 bases, leaving 15 bases between the germline ends. CDR3 length equals 15 residues. CDR3: CASSLAGTTGSTQYF. DNA of the CDR3: TGTGCCAGCAGCTTAGCCGGGACCACCGGCAGTACGCAGTATTTT.

The chain carries TRBV6-1 and TRBJ2-1, with TRBD2 matching over 7 bases. The CDR3 contains 15 residues. The germline gives CDR1 MNHNS, CDR2 SASEGT. Trimming removed 0 bases from V and 5 bases from J; junction bases left unmatched: 4. The DNA of the CDR3 is TGTGCCAGCAGTGAAGCAGGGAGGGTGGACAATGAGCAGTTCTTC. This gives the protein CASSEAGRVDNEQFF.

This clonotype was seen many times. The chain is built from TRBV6-1 and TRBJ2-1; D call uncertain. The CDR3 runs to 12 residues. CDR1 and CDR2 (germline): MNHNS, SASEGT. Trimming took 4 bases from V and 9 from J, leaving 10 bases between them. CDR3 protein: CASSGLGGEQFF. The CDR3 nucleotides read TGTGCCAGCAGTGGACTGGGCGGTGAGCAGTTCTTC.

This clonotype occurred many times. The rearrangement uses TRBV5-4 and TRBJ2-5; TRBD1 agrees at 7 bases. The V and J ends lost 4 bases and 4 bases, in that order; junction bases with no gene match: 4. Germline V gene data show CDR1 as SGHNT and CDR2 as YYREEE (reference sequence). The CDR3 spans 13 residues. CDR3 protein: CASSHRGIETQYF. The DNA for the CDR3 is TGTGCCAGCAGCCACAGGGGCATAGAGACCCAGTACTTC.

This clonotype was detected only a few times. J is TRBJ2-1 and V is TRBV5-4; unclear D gene. The germline CDR1 and CDR2 sequences are SGHNT and YYREEE (reference sequence). The CDR3 contains 15 residues. Trimming cost V 4 bases and J 0 bases, with 11 bases left between them. This CDR3 reads CASSPTPTSYNEQFF. CDR3 nucleotides: TGTGCCAGCAGCCCTACTCCTACCTCCTACAATGAGCAGTTCTTC.

This chain links TRBV5-1 with TRBJ1-6, with D tentatively TRBD1 (6 bases). Trimming stripped 2 bases from V and 6 bases from J, with 9 bases between. Germline CDR1 reads SGHRS; CDR2 reads YFSETQ. This CDR3 region has 14 residues. CDR3 sequence (DNA): TGCGCCAGCAGCTTTACGGGGGCTAATTCACCCCTCCACTTT. Amino acid sequence: CASSFTGANSPLHF.

This clonotype occurred many times. The chain employs TRBV4-1 and TRBJ2-2; TRBD2 aligns across 10 bases. There are 19 residues in the CDR3. Germline assignment: CDR1 MGHRA and CDR2 YSYEKL. V lost 3 bases to trimming and J lost 7 bases; unmatched junction nucleotides: 17. The CDR3 sequence is CASSHPPGLAGDRGGELFF. The CDR3 DNA is TGCGCCAGCAGCCATCCCCCTGGGCTAGCGGGAGATCGGGGCGGGGAGCTGTTTTTT.

Many counts were recorded for this clonotype. The chain carries TRBV29-1 and TRBJ2-3; D perhaps matches TRBD2 (5 bases). CDR1 is SQVTM and CDR2 is ANQGSEA in the germline V gene. The CDR3 totals 11 residues. Trimming pared 6 bases from V and 6 bases from J, leaving 10 bases between. In DNA form, the CDR3 reads TGCAGCGTCCATTCGGGGGATACGCAGTATTTT. This gives the protein CSVHSGDTQYF.

V usage is TRBV7-6 and J usage is TRBJ2-6; tentatively, D is TRBD1 (6 bases). Trimming removed 1 base at V and 0 bases at J, with 22 bases between. This CDR3 is 21 amino acids long. Looked up from germline, CDR1 is SGHVS and CDR2 is FNYEAQ. The CDR3 DNA sequence: TGTGCCAGCAGCTTAGGTGATGGTCTGGGACAAGGATACTCTGGGGCCAACGTCCTGACTTTC. Translating gives CASSLGDGLGQGYSGANVLTF.

The table lists this clonotype with many counts. CDR3 sequence (DNA): TGTGCCAGCAGCCGTCAGAGGACTAGCGGGCGCTCCAATGAGCAGTTCTTC. This codes for CASSRQRTSGRSNEQFF. The chain joins TRBV5-6 to TRBJ2-1; 11 nucleotides agree with TRBD2. The germline V gene has CDR1 SGHDT and CDR2 YYEEEE. V gave up 4 bases and J gave up 6 bases; unmatched junction bases: 12. The CDR3 has 17 amino acids.

This clonotype came up many times. CDR3 DNA sequence: TGCGCCAGCAGCTTGGCCGGTAGGGGATCTAATGGCTACACCTTC. Protein sequence: CASSLAGRGSNGYTF. The V gene is TRBV5-1, the J gene TRBJ1-2; tentative D call: TRBD1 (5 bases). This CDR3 region has 15 residues. V shed 0 bases and J shed 6 bases, with 15 bases lying between them. Germline V gene lookup returns CDR1 SGHRS and CDR2 YFSETQ. The variable domain in full, with the rest retrieved from reference TRBV5-1 and TRBJ1-2, is KAGVTQTPRYLIKTRGQQVTLSCSPISGHRSVSWYQQTPGQGLQFLFEYFSETQRNKGNFPGRFSGRQFSNSRSEMNVSTLELGDSALYLCASSLAGRGSNGYTFGSGTRLTVV.

This clonotype was found many times. V is TRBV28 and J is TRBJ1-2; D remains ambiguous. V was shortened by 3 bases and J by 4 bases, with 12 bases between the two germline ends. The CDR3 extends over 14 amino acids. The germline gives CDR1 MDHEN, CDR2 SYDVKM. Here the CDR3 DNA reads TGTGCCAGCAGTTTGCCCGGGCCTCCCTATGGCTACACCTTC. Protein: CASSLPGPPYGYTF.

This clonotype has a count of ten or more. The chain has TRBV5-1 and TRBJ2-4; D possibly corresponds to TRBD1 (6 bases). The V and J ends lost 6 bases and 0 bases respectively, with 16 bases between them. The CDR3 contains 16 residues. In germline, CDR1 is SGHRS, CDR2 YFSETQ. CDR3 coding DNA: TGCGCCAGCACCTCCGGCAGGGGATTAGCCAAAAACATTCAGTACTTC. Protein sequence: CASTSGRGLAKNIQYF.

This clonotype has ten or more counts. The chain recombines TRBV6-5 with TRBJ1-5; D gene uncertain. The germline gives CDR1 MNHEY, CDR2 SVGAGI. V was pared by 0 bases and J by 0 bases, with 6 bases between. CDR3 length: 15 amino acids. This chain's CDR3 is CASSYSSHSNQPQHF. In DNA, the CDR3 is TGTGCCAGCAGTTACTCCTCCCATAGCAATCAGCCCCAGCATTTT.

This clonotype was seen ten or more times. The chain carries TRBV6-1 and TRBJ2-3; 10 nucleotides agree with TRBD1. CDR3 length equals 16 residues. Per the germline V gene, CDR1 is MNHNS and CDR2 is SASEGT. J gave up 2 bases and V 5 bases, and 7 bases lay outside the gene matches. This CDR3 reads CASSRTGGRNTDTQYF. In nucleotides, the CDR3 is TGTGCCAGCAGTAGGACAGGGGGACGTAACACAGATACGCAGTATTTT.

This clonotype was seen ten or more times. V and J are TRBV9 and TRBJ2-1; D possibly corresponds to TRBD2 (6 bases). Trimming removed 4 bases from V and 6 bases from J, with 14 bases in between. Germline-derived CDR1 and CDR2 are SGDLS and YYNGEE. This CDR3 is built from 14 residues. In DNA form, the CDR3 reads TGTGCCAGCAGCTTGCAGGGACTTGGCAATGAGCAGTTCTTC. Protein product: CASSLQGLGNEQFF.

This clonotype came up once. A much more abundant neighbour one base away suggests this may be a read error. The J gene is TRBJ1-1, the V gene TRBV6-1; D possibly corresponds to TRBD1 (5 bases). Trimming shortened V by 6 bases and J by 1 base, and 18 bases separated the two germline ends. This CDR3 has 16 residues. Germline V gene data show CDR1 as MNHNS and CDR2 as SASEGT. The CDR3 DNA is TGTGCCAGCAGCCACCGGTTGGGACGGAGGAACACTGAAGCTTTCTTT. Translated: CASSHRLGRRNTEAFF.

There are many counts of this clonotype. The V call is TRBV9, the J call TRBJ2-3; D uncertain. The CDR3 consists of 10 residues. Per germline, CDR1 SGDLS and CDR2 YYNGEE. Trimming cost V 3 bases and J 7 bases, with 3 bases left between them. CDR3 amino acids: CASSGNTQYF. The CDR3 region has the DNA TGTGCCAGCAGCGGGAATACGCAGTATTTT.